This TCR beta chain was retrieved from a study of long-term antiretroviral therapy in people with HIV. Study-wide background: Collection dates of the earliest samples fall about a decade before the 2015 immediate-ART recommendation.

Survey-level immunoSEQ v3.0 assays were run. The repertoire was sequenced with immunoSEQ multiplex PCR; TCRdb's copy has only in-frame clones and lacks some. The sample holds about 30,000 clones, 75% to 90% seen once. This clone was counted only a few times. No antigen is known for it. V was shortened by 10 bases and J by 2 bases, with 12 bases between the two germline ends. Germline-derived CDR1 and CDR2 are SEHNR and FQNEAQ (reference sequence). The CDR3 runs to 13 residues. Overall study results and limits: Clonal populations expanded prior to ART predominated within the repertoire at all time points.

In the United States, treatment was given to all participants with HIV. The sequences come from unsorted PBMCs, collected approximately 5 years before starting antiretroviral therapy. This rearrangement joins TRBV7-9 to TRBJ1-5; D remains unclear. The TCR was taken from a man between 50 and 59 years old with HIV. CDR3 protein: CATAIRGNQPQHF. DNA for the CDR3: TGTGCCACGGCTATAAGGGGCAATCAGCCCCAGCATTTT.